The 9 T cell receptor beta chains below all came from one sample that was sequenced in a study of T cell responses to AZD1222 COVID-19 vaccine. Produced via immunoSEQ multiplex PCR; TCRdb's table is partial and in-frame only. The sample consists of about 160,000 clones, around nine tenths of them appearing once. The sequencing used peripheral blood, collected on day 0 of AZD1222 vaccination. These receptors all come from an adult in good health.

The genes are TRBV19 and TRBJ2-7; TRBD1 aligns across 8 bases. Germline assignment: CDR1 LNHDA and CDR2 SQIVND (reference sequence). V was clipped by 4 bases and J by 3 bases; unmatched bases: 11. The CDR3 has 16 residues. CDR3 coding DNA: TGTGCCAGTAGTAAGTTAAACCGGGACAGGTTCTACGAGCAGTACTTC. Encoded protein: CASSKLNRDRFYEQYF.

J is TRBJ2-2 and V is TRBV9, with a possible D match to TRBD2 (6 bases). Trimming took off 4 bases at V and 3 bases at J, with 13 bases between the two ends. From germline, CDR1 is SGDLS and CDR2 YYNGEE. The CDR3 runs to 15 residues. CDR3 in amino acids: CASSLSGSYTGELFF. The DNA for the CDR3 is TGTGCCAGCAGCCTAAGCGGGTCCTACACCGGGGAGCTGTTTTTT.

This clone came up once. The chain joins TRBV30 to TRBJ2-5; 10 nucleotides agree with TRBD2. This CDR3 comprises 14 residues. Germline V gene lookup returns CDR1 GTSNPN and CDR2 SVGIG (reference sequence). The junction had 8 bases not matched to a gene; V was cut back by 3 bases and J by 7 bases. DNA for the CDR3: TGTGCCTGGAGGGGAGCGGGGGGGCATGGGACCCAGTACTTC. It specifies CAWRGAGGHGTQYF. The variable domain in full, with the rest retrieved from reference TRBV30 and TRBJ2-5, is SQTIHQWPATLVQPVGSPLSLECTVEGTSNPNLYWYRQAAGRGLQLLFYSVGIGQISSEVPQNLSASRPQDRQFILSSKKLLLSDSGFYLCAWRGAGGHGTQYFGPGTRLLVL.

The rearrangement uses TRBV5-1 and TRBJ2-1; 9 bases are shared with TRBD1. The J segment lost 7 bases and the V segment lost 3 bases, leaving 17 bases of the junction unmatched. Looked up from germline, CDR1 is SGHRS and CDR2 is YFSETQ. The CDR3 runs to 18 residues. The CDR3 loop is CASSSAVFTGQGRNEQFF. The CDR3 DNA reads as TGCGCCAGCAGCTCGGCCGTCTTCACGGGACAGGGTAGGAATGAGCAGTTCTTC. Full variable domain (outside the CDR3, taken from reference TRBV5-1 and TRBJ2-1): KAGVTQTPRYLIKTRGQQVTLSCSPISGHRSVSWYQQTPGQGLQFLFEYFSETQRNKGNFPGRFSGRQFSNSRSEMNVSTLELGDSALYLCASSSAVFTGQGRNEQFFGPGTRLTVL.

The V call is TRBV6-5, the J call TRBJ1-3; no clear D. The CDR3 loop spans 12 amino acids. Trimming took 6 bases from V and 8 from J, leaving 11 bases between them. CDR1 and CDR2 (germline): MNHEY, SVGAGI. CDR3 in DNA: TGTGCCAGCAGGGCCAACGTTGACACCATATATTTT. The encoded protein is CASRANVDTIYF.

This clone has just a few counts. V and J are TRBV5-1 and TRBJ1-2; the match to TRBD1 covers 8 bases. CDR1 is SGHRS, CDR2 YFSETQ, per germline. This CDR3 spans 14 amino acids. The junction had 5 bases not matched to a gene; V was cut back by 1 base and J by 6 bases. In DNA, the CDR3 is TGCGCCAGCAGCTTGCAGCAGGGGGCGGATGGCTACACCTTC. Translation gives CASSLQQGADGYTF.

The chain uses TRBV19 and TRBJ1-1; TRBD1 agrees at 8 bases. This CDR3 region has 15 residues. J was trimmed by 4 bases and V by 7 bases; bases with no gene match: 11. The germline V gene encodes CDR1 LNHDA and CDR2 SQIVND (reference sequence). The DNA for the CDR3 is TGTGCCAGTACATCCCCGGGACAGGTGCGCACTGAAGCTTTCTTT. This sequence encodes CASTSPGQVRTEAFF. Drawing the rest from reference TRBV19 and TRBJ1-1, the complete variable domain is DGGITQSPKYLFRKEGQNVTLSCEQNLNHDAMYWYRQDPGQGLRLIYYSQIVNDFQKGDIAEGYSVSREKKESFPLTVTSAQKNPTAFYLCASTSPGQVRTEAFFGQGTRLTVV.

The genes are TRBV30 and TRBJ2-1; possible D gene TRBD2, 5 bases. Germline lookup yields CDR1 GTSNPN and CDR2 SVGIG (reference sequence). Trimming removed 3 bases from V and 0 bases from J, with 9 bases in between. The CDR3 loop spans 14 amino acids. The CDR3 reads CAWRRRSSYNEQFF. The CDR3 DNA reads TGTGCCTGGAGGAGGAGGAGCTCCTACAATGAGCAGTTCTTC.

This chain connects TRBV27 to TRBJ1-1; D may be TRBD1 (5 bases). The V end was cut by 4 bases, the J end by 3 bases, with 15 bases between. This CDR3 region has 15 residues. Looked up from germline, CDR1 is MNHEY and CDR2 is SMNVEV (reference sequence). DNA of the CDR3: TGTGCCAGCAGTTACGGACACGGGAGGGACACTGAAGCTTTCTTT. Protein product: CASSYGHGRDTEAFF.